Listed below are T cell receptor beta chains from one sample, sequenced in a study of shared clonotypes between healthy human individuals. Some clones are missing from TCRdb's copy, which holds only in-frame ones; the method was immunoSEQ multiplex PCR. The profile covers millions of clones, with just under 95% appearing a single time and about 1.1% taken by the ten largest. The material sequenced was naive CD8+ T cells sorted from blood. Source of these receptors: a man aged 18-30 years in good health. Each CDR3 is given with its conserved first and last residue.

v_call cdr3_aa
TRBV6-6 CASSTGGGVQPQHF
TRBV9 CASSLLGGTGVETQYF
TRBV27 CASSLNGGSGELFF
TRBV30 CAWAQTAGESPLHF
TRBV5-5 CASSLEIQGGEQYF
TRBV5-6 CASSSGAGEQYF
TRBV27 CASSYSTGTSSYEQYF
TRBV30 CAWSGLGNEQFF
TRBV9 CASSPLFVGGPYNEQFF
TRBV11-2 CASSLGPNTEAFF
TRBV4-1 CASSQGGTGYQPQHF
TRBV7-9 CASSLVGWGQGYEQYF
TRBV14 CASSGLAGVYEQFF
TRBV7-7 CASSLLAGGNTGELFF
TRBV4-3 CASSLGLTQETQYF